These T cell receptor beta chains were read from a single sample in a study of beta chain features in type 1 diabetes. This table comes from immunoSEQ multiplex PCR, and its TCRdb copy is limited to in-frame clones, with some not included. The data hold about 340,000 clones, with approximately 15% observed a single time. Specimen: naive CD4+ T cells from blood. The receptors originated from a woman aged 18-30 years with type 1 diabetes. CDR3s include the opening cysteine and the closing phenylalanine or tryptophan. A D gene is named only where the DNA matches it firmly. Not every row has a clone size; where given, it reads once, few, many or a size class.

D gene	clone size	V gene	J gene	CDR3 DNA	CDR3 protein
TRBD2	NA	TRBV5-4	TRBJ2-1	TGTGCCAGCAGCCCACTAGCGGGAGGGCCGGGGGAGCAGTTCTTC	CASSPLAGGPGEQFF
TRBD2	NA	TRBV4-3	TRBJ2-2	TGCGCCAGCAGCCACCTTAGCGGGAGAGAAAACACCGGGGAGCTGTTTTTT	CASSHLSGRENTGELFF
TRBD1	many	TRBV9	TRBJ2-4	TGTGCCAGCTCTAGGCGGGACAGGGAAAACATTCAGTACTTC	CASSRRDRENIQYF
NA	NA	TRBV5-4	TRBJ1-2	TGTGCCAGCACCACGGTGGGGCCCAGGGTACGGGGCTACACCTTC	CASTTVGPRVRGYTF
NA	NA	TRBV27	TRBJ2-3	TGTGCCAGCAGATTAACAGGCCCAGATACGCAGTATTTT	CASRLTGPDTQYF
NA	few	TRBV7-9	TRBJ2-3	TGTGCCAGCAGCTTACCCAGCGGACGAAGCACAGATACGCAGTATTTT	CASSLPSGRSTDTQYF
NA	NA	TRBV30	TRBJ2-1	TGTGCCTGGAGTGGCTCGCCCCTGAGTAATGAGCAGTTCTTC	CAWSGSPLSNEQFF
TRBD2	few	TRBV30	TRBJ2-1	TGTGCCTGGAGTGTAAGCCTGACTAGCGGGAGTTCGGGTGAGCAGTTCTTC	CAWSVSLTSGSSGEQFF
NA	NA	TRBV2	TRBJ2-5	TGTGCCAGCATGAGGGCCGGGGAGACCCAGTACTTC	CASMRAGETQYF
TRBD1	few	TRBV14	TRBJ1-1	TGTGCCAGCAGCCAAGGGTCACAGGGGTCGCAGCTCACTGAAGCTTTCTTT	CASSQGSQGSQLTEAFF
NA	few	TRBV2	TRBJ1-2	TGTGCCAGCACAGGGGATAACTATGGCTACACCTTC	CASTGDNYGYTF
NA	NA	TRBV5-6	TRBJ2-5	TGTGCCAGCAGCCTCAGACAGACAGAGACCCAGTACTTC	CASSLRQTETQYF
TRBD1	few	TRBV29-1	TRBJ2-3	TGCAGCGTTGATAGTGGACAGGGTACAGATACGCAGTATTTT	CSVDSGQGTDTQYF
NA	NA	TRBV7-6	TRBJ2-6	TGTGCCAGCAGCTTAGGGGCCGGGGCCAACGTCCTGACTTTC	CASSLGAGANVLTF
TRBD2	NA	TRBV9	TRBJ2-1	TGTGCCAGCAGCGACGGACTAGGTTACAATGAGCAGTTCTTC	CASSDGLGYNEQFF
TRBD1	NA	TRBV4-3	TRBJ1-2	TGCGCCAGCAGCCAAGATAGGCCAGGGGGAGTTAAAGCTAACTATGGCTACACCTTC	CASSQDRPGGVKANYGYTF
TRBD1	few	TRBV4-3	TRBJ1-5	TGCGCCAGCAGCCAAGATGGACAGGTACATCAGCCCCAGCATTTT	CASSQDGQVHQPQHF
NA	few	TRBV30	TRBJ2-1	TGTGCCTGGAAGGCAGGGAAGTTTGGAGACAGCTCCTACAATGAGCAGTTCTTC	CAWKAGKFGDSSYNEQFF
NA	NA	TRBV7-2	TRBJ2-1	TGTGCCAGCAGCTCCCAAAGGGGGAGGGCTTACAATGAGCAGTTCTTC	CASSSQRGRAYNEQFF
NA	few	TRBV18	TRBJ1-5	TGTGCCAGCTCATTAAACAGGAACAATCATCAGCCCCAGCATTTT	CASSLNRNNHQPQHF
NA	NA	TRBV19	TRBJ2-1	TGTGCCAGTACCCCCGCCTTGGGCAGGAAATCCTACAATGAGCAGTTCTTC	CASTPALGRKSYNEQFF
TRBD1	NA	TRBV5-1	TRBJ1-1	TGCGCCAGCAGACAGGGGCAGGGACCTGAAGCTTTCTTT	CASRQGQGPEAFF
NA	NA	TRBV30	TRBJ1-4	TGTGCCTGGGCCCGAGGATTAATCGGGGAAAAACTGTTTTTT	CAWARGLIGEKLFF
NA	NA	TRBV29-1	TRBJ1-5	TGCAGCGCACAGGGAGTCCCGGGTCAGCCCCAGCATTTT	CSAQGVPGQPQHF
TRBD1	NA	TRBV7-2	TRBJ1-5	TGTGCCAGCAGCCCAGGACAGGGCGCGTCCAATCAGCCCCAGCATTTT	CASSPGQGASNQPQHF
NA	few	TRBV7-2	TRBJ1-1	TGTGCCAGCAGCTTGGGGCCCCGAGGGGGGGTATTGAACACTGAAGCTTTCTTT	CASSLGPRGGVLNTEAFF
NA	few	TRBV18	TRBJ2-1	TGTGCCAGCTCACCAAAGAAACAGAGCTCCTACAATGAGCAGTTCTTC	CASSPKKQSSYNEQFF
NA	NA	TRBV9	TRBJ1-1	TGTGCCAGCAGCGTAGGTATGGGCAGGGCGAGCATTATGAACACTGAAGCTTTCTTT	CASSVGMGRASIMNTEAFF
TRBD2	few	TRBV4-2	TRBJ2-2	TGTGCCAGCAGCCCCCGTAGCGGGACCCCCGGGGAGCTGTTTTTT	CASSPRSGTPGELFF
TRBD1	few	TRBV5-1	TRBJ1-3	TGCGCCAGCAGCGTGCTGACAGGGGGCTCTGGAAACACCATATATTTT	CASSVLTGGSGNTIYF
NA	NA	TRBV7-8	TRBJ2-5	TGTGCCAGCAGCTTAGCGCGTCAAAAGACCCAGTACTTC	CASSLARQKTQYF
NA	NA	TRBV18	TRBJ2-1	TGTGCCAGCTCACCCCTGACAGCCTACAATGAGCAGTTCTTC	CASSPLTAYNEQFF
NA	NA	TRBV15	TRBJ1-2	TGTGCCACCAGCAGAGACAGGGTAGACTATGGCTACACCTTC	CATSRDRVDYGYTF
NA	few	TRBV4-3	TRBJ1-3	TGCGCCAGCAGCCAAGCCCAGGGTCCTGGAAACACCATATATTTT	CASSQAQGPGNTIYF
TRBD2	few	TRBV28	TRBJ2-1	TGTGCCAGCAGTTCCCCCGGCGGACTAGCGAGAGGCTCGCAGTTCTTC	CASSSPGGLARGSQFF
NA	few	TRBV19	TRBJ1-2	TGTGCCAGTAGTATAGGGCAGGGTCGAGGCTACACCTTC	CASSIGQGRGYTF
NA	NA	TRBV7-8	TRBJ1-1	TGTGCCAGCAGCTCGTACACTGAAGCTTTCTTT	CASSSYTEAFF
NA	few	TRBV7-9	TRBJ2-3	TGTGCCAGCAGCTTGGGGGACATGGGCGTCACAGATACGCAGTATTTT	CASSLGDMGVTDTQYF
NA	NA	TRBV5-4	TRBJ1-2	TGTGCCAGCAGCTACCGGGACAAGTTGGGGCATGGCTACACCTTC	CASSYRDKLGHGYTF
NA	NA	TRBV7-3	TRBJ2-2	TGTGCCAGCAGCTTACGTGAGGTGAACACCGGGGAGCTGTTTTTT	CASSLREVNTGELFF
TRBD2	NA	TRBV19	TRBJ2-7	TGTGCCAGCCGCCCCGGGGGGACTAGCGGCTACGAGCAGTACTTC	CASRPGGTSGYEQYF
NA	few	TRBV11-2	TRBJ2-1	TGTGCCAGCAGCCCTCAGGGTGAGCAGTTCTTC	CASSPQGEQFF
TRBD1	NA	TRBV6-5	TRBJ1-1	TGTGCGAGTACCCTGAACAGGGGGACGAACACTGAAGCTTTCTTT	CASTLNRGTNTEAFF